This T cell receptor (beta chain) was profiled in a study of T-cell reconstitution after alpha-beta-depleted transplantation in children. This clonotype was seen at least ten times. The TCRbeta library was prepared with unique molecular identifiers. One entry per CDR3 protein, called by TCRdb with MiXCR from the PCR reads. The data hold some 220,000 distinct CDR3 sequences, with 11% observed a single time. Trimming took 6 bases from V and 3 from J; bases not matched to a gene: 6. This CDR3 is built from 14 residues. Sample: PBMCs, taken before TCRalphabeta/CD19-depleted stem cell transplant. This sequence originates from a child in the first two years of life with acute myeloid leukemia, due to receive a stem cell transplant. The chain recombines TRBV12-3 or TRBV12-4 with TRBJ2-3; 7 nucleotides line up with TRBD2. The CDR3 DNA reads TGTGCCAGCAGGCGACTAGCCGAAACAGATACGCAGTATTTT. Translation: CASRRLAETDTQYF.